Listed below are T cell receptor beta chains from one sample, sequenced in a study of T cell repertoires in cytomegalovirus infection. The antigens of these receptors remain unknown. Using its own MiXCR run on the reads, TCRdb lists one record per CDR3 protein. The sample lists approximately 220,000 distinct CDR3 sequences; 35% to 40% were seen once. The sample was CD8+ T cells from cultured PBMCs, taken from culture after CMV antigen stimulation. Receptors were obtained from a human donor in good health (CMV status not recorded). Some clones in this sample may be carry-over from other donors' samples. The CDR3 runs from the conserved cysteine through the conserved F or W. The order of the fields is CDR3 protein, CDR3 DNA, J gene, D gene, clone size, V gene. The D gene is left open where the match is weak. Some rows have no size entry. The others give once, few or many, or a class for an expanded clone.

cdr3_aa: CASSLAYSSGGRDMNTEAFF
cdr3_nt: TGTGCCAGCAGCTTAGCGTATAGTTCAGGGGGTAGAGACATGAACACTGAAGCTTTCTTT
j_call: TRBJ1-1
d_call: TRBD1
clone_size: -
v_call: TRBV7-6

cdr3_aa: CASSQARSMNTGELFF
cdr3_nt: TGTGCCAGCAGCCAAGCGCGATCTATGAACACCGGGGAGCTGTTTTTT
j_call: TRBJ2-2
d_call: -
clone_size: many
v_call: TRBV3-1

cdr3_aa: CASSPVADNEQFF
cdr3_nt: TGTGCCAGCAGCCCGGTAGCGGACAATGAGCAGTTCTTC
j_call: TRBJ2-1
d_call: -
clone_size: few
v_call: TRBV7-8

cdr3_aa: CASKPERVDAYGYTF
cdr3_nt: TGTGCCAGTAAACCCGAGAGGGTTGATGCCTATGGCTACACCTTC
j_call: TRBJ1-2
d_call: -
clone_size: -
v_call: TRBV19

cdr3_aa: CASSVGEVYEQYF
cdr3_nt: TGTGCCAGCAGCGTGGGGGAGGTTTACGAGCAGTACTTC
j_call: TRBJ2-7
d_call: -
clone_size: -
v_call: TRBV7-6

cdr3_aa: CASSLETLSGNTIYF
cdr3_nt: TGTGCCAGCAGCTTAGAGACATTATCTGGAAACACCATATATTTT
j_call: TRBJ1-3
d_call: -
clone_size: -
v_call: TRBV7-2

cdr3_aa: CSAGRGGGGNTEAFF
cdr3_nt: TGCAGTGCTGGCCGGGGGGGCGGCGGGAACACTGAAGCTTTCTTT
j_call: TRBJ1-1
d_call: -
clone_size: -
v_call: TRBV20-1

cdr3_aa: CASSLKDRGNGELFF
cdr3_nt: TGTGCCAGCAGCCTGAAGGACAGGGGTAACGGGGAGCTGTTTTTT
j_call: TRBJ2-2
d_call: TRBD1
clone_size: -
v_call: TRBV14

cdr3_aa: CASSLGDMNTEAFF
cdr3_nt: TGCGCCAGCAGCTTGGGAGATATGAACACTGAAGCTTTCTTT
j_call: TRBJ1-1
d_call: -
clone_size: -
v_call: TRBV5-1

cdr3_aa: CASGTTGAREQYF
cdr3_nt: TGTGCCAGCGGAACAACAGGGGCGAGGGAGCAGTACTTC
j_call: TRBJ2-7
d_call: TRBD1
clone_size: -
v_call: TRBV27

cdr3_aa: CASSNRDGNNEQFF
cdr3_nt: TGTGCCAGCAGTAACCGGGACGGAAACAATGAGCAGTTCTTC
j_call: TRBJ2-1
d_call: -
clone_size: -
v_call: TRBV28

cdr3_aa: CASSLGTGEVGYTF
cdr3_nt: TGTGCCAGCAGCTTAGGGACAGGGGAAGTTGGCTACACCTTC
j_call: TRBJ1-2
d_call: TRBD1
clone_size: -
v_call: TRBV11-1

cdr3_aa: CASSSVEGNSAREQYF
cdr3_nt: TGTGCCAGCAGCTCTGTAGAGGGGAACTCGGCGCGCGAGCAGTACTTC
j_call: TRBJ2-7
d_call: -
clone_size: -
v_call: TRBV7-9

cdr3_aa: CASLREAGELFF
cdr3_nt: TGTGCCAGCCTAAGGGAGGCCGGGGAGCTGTTTTTT
j_call: TRBJ2-2
d_call: -
clone_size: many
v_call: TRBV7-9

cdr3_aa: CASSRTGGNGYTF
cdr3_nt: TGTGCCAGCAGCCGGACAGGGGGGAATGGCTACACCTTC
j_call: TRBJ1-2
d_call: TRBD1
clone_size: -
v_call: TRBV7-3

cdr3_aa: CASSGTGQETQYF
cdr3_nt: TGTGCCAGCAGTGGGACAGGCCAAGAGACCCAGTACTTC
j_call: TRBJ2-5
d_call: TRBD1
clone_size: -
v_call: TRBV11-3

cdr3_aa: CASSVARSTQKDTQYF
cdr3_nt: TGTGCCAGCAGCGTAGCACGTTCCACCCAAAAAGATACGCAGTATTTT
j_call: TRBJ2-3
d_call: -
clone_size: few
v_call: TRBV9

cdr3_aa: CASSIAREAEHNEQFF
cdr3_nt: TGTGCCAGTAGTATAGCGCGGGAGGCCGAGCACAATGAGCAGTTCTTC
j_call: TRBJ2-1
d_call: TRBD2
clone_size: -
v_call: TRBV19

cdr3_aa: CASSLGGVGTEAFF
cdr3_nt: TGTGCCAGCAGTTTGGGGGGAGTAGGCACTGAAGCTTTCTTT
j_call: TRBJ1-1
d_call: -
clone_size: few
v_call: TRBV28

cdr3_aa: CASSLRQGNYEQYF
cdr3_nt: TGTGCCAGCAGTTTACGGCAGGGGAACTACGAGCAGTACTTC
j_call: TRBJ2-7
d_call: -
clone_size: few
v_call: TRBV28

cdr3_aa: CASRRRGDDVTKNIQYF
cdr3_nt: TGTGCCAGCAGGCGGCGCGGGGATGATGTGACCAAAAACATTCAGTACTTC
j_call: TRBJ2-4
d_call: -
clone_size: -
v_call: TRBV27

cdr3_aa: CASSYSVGYIGNGTEASF
cdr3_nt: TGTGCCAGCAGTTACTCTGTCGGCTATATCGGGAATGGGACTGAAGCTTCCTTT
j_call: TRBJ1-1
d_call: -
clone_size: -
v_call: TRBV6-5

cdr3_aa: CASSSARDYEQFF
cdr3_nt: TGTGCCAGCAGTTCAGCTAGGGATTATGAGCAGTTCTTC
j_call: TRBJ2-1
d_call: -
clone_size: -
v_call: TRBV27

cdr3_aa: CASSEWEGTGLYEQYF
cdr3_nt: TGTGCCAGCAGTGAATGGGAAGGGACAGGATTGTACGAGCAGTACTTC
j_call: TRBJ2-7
d_call: TRBD1
clone_size: -
v_call: TRBV25-1

cdr3_aa: CASSFTGGGTGELFF
cdr3_nt: TGTGCCAGCAGTTTCACCGGAGGGGGAACCGGGGAGCTGTTTTTT
j_call: TRBJ2-2
d_call: -
clone_size: few
v_call: TRBV27

cdr3_aa: CASSDRDINSYNSPLHF
cdr3_nt: TGTGCCAGCAGCGACCGGGACATCAACTCCTATAATTCACCCCTCCACTTT
j_call: TRBJ1-6
d_call: -
clone_size: -
v_call: TRBV9

cdr3_aa: CASSLAGTAYNEQFF
cdr3_nt: TGCGCCAGCAGCTTGGCCGGGACAGCCTACAATGAGCAGTTCTTC
j_call: TRBJ2-1
d_call: TRBD1
clone_size: -
v_call: TRBV5-1

cdr3_aa: CASSGDGNTIYF
cdr3_nt: TGCGCCAGCAGCGGCGATGGAAACACCATATATTTT
j_call: TRBJ1-3
d_call: -
clone_size: -
v_call: TRBV5-1

cdr3_aa: CASSPQDRSYEQYF
cdr3_nt: TGTGCCAGCAGTCCCCAAGACAGGTCCTACGAGCAGTACTTC
j_call: TRBJ2-7
d_call: -
clone_size: -
v_call: TRBV27

cdr3_aa: CASTLGGTASYEQYF
cdr3_nt: TGTGCCAGCACGCTGGGGGGGACAGCCTCCTACGAGCAGTACTTC
j_call: TRBJ2-7
d_call: -
clone_size: -
v_call: TRBV12-3/TRBV12-4

cdr3_aa: CASSFPGSGMNTEAFF
cdr3_nt: TGTGCCAGCAGCTTCCCCGGGTCGGGCATGAACACTGAAGCTTTCTTT
j_call: TRBJ1-1
d_call: -
clone_size: -
v_call: TRBV7-9

cdr3_aa: CASSLDRGRLSLGKLFF
cdr3_nt: TGTGCCAGCAGTTTGGACAGGGGGCGGCTTAGCCTCGGGAAACTGTTTTTT
j_call: TRBJ1-4
d_call: TRBD1
clone_size: -
v_call: TRBV27

cdr3_aa: CASSEVRRGHEQYF
cdr3_nt: TGTGCCAGCAGTGAAGTTCGCCGTGGCCACGAGCAGTACTTC
j_call: TRBJ2-7
d_call: -
clone_size: -
v_call: TRBV6-1

cdr3_aa: CASSEWRGQGRYVYGYTF
cdr3_nt: TGTGCCAGCAGTGAATGGCGGGGACAGGGACGATATGTCTATGGCTACACCTTC
j_call: TRBJ1-2
d_call: TRBD1
clone_size: few
v_call: TRBV2

cdr3_aa: CASSLAGTGVYNEQFF
cdr3_nt: TGCGCCAGCAGCTTGGCCGGGACAGGGGTATACAATGAGCAGTTCTTC
j_call: TRBJ2-1
d_call: TRBD1
clone_size: -
v_call: TRBV5-1

cdr3_aa: CASSSGTGVYSNQPQHF
cdr3_nt: TGTGCCAGCAGTTCCGGGACAGGTGTCTATAGCAATCAGCCCCAGCATTTT
j_call: TRBJ1-5
d_call: TRBD1
clone_size: few
v_call: TRBV28